This section outlines one T cell receptor (beta chain) sequence together with its context. This record belongs to a study of blood T cell repertoires in COVID-19. TCRdb's copy holds only in-frame clones and misses some; the assay was immunoSEQ multiplex PCR. The sample yields approximately 250,000 clones, over 70% seen once. Seattle participants joined during active infection and were tracked over time. The sample comprised peripheral blood. The receptor was isolated from a woman aged 70-85 years with COVID-19, enrolled during active disease.

The CDR3 coding sequence is TGTGCCAGTAGTACCGGGACAGGGCGCAATCAGCCCCAGCATTTT. Its protein is CASSTGTGRNQPQHF. This chain joins TRBV19 and TRBJ1-5; 9 bases are a match to TRBD1. With 4 bases clipped from V and 2 bases from J, the junction kept 3 bases outside the gene matches. This CDR3 is built from 15 residues. Germline V gene lookup returns CDR1 LNHDA and CDR2 SQIVND (reference sequence).